Below are 13 T cell receptor beta chains sequenced from a single sample in a study of T cells in tumors after PD-1 blockade. Only in-frame clones appear in the TCRdb table, and some are missing; sequencing was by immunoSEQ multiplex PCR. The sample consists of some 13,000 clones, less than 75% of them appearing once. The sample here was tumor tissue, taken after anti-PD-1 treatment. These TCRs come from a human donor with cutaneous squamous cell carcinoma.

The chain carries TRBV25-1 and TRBJ1-6; possible D gene TRBD1, 6 bases. The V gene lost 6 bases and the J gene lost 8 bases, with 11 bases spanning the gap. Germline-derived CDR1 and CDR2 are MGHDK and SYGVNS. The CDR3 runs to 13 residues. The CDR3 here is CASSTGFDSPLHF. CDR3 coding DNA: TGTGCCAGCAGCACAGGGTTCGATTCACCCCTCCACTTT.

The J gene is TRBJ2-3, the V gene TRBV6-5; 9 nucleotides agree with TRBD1. The CDR3 sequence is 15 residues long. The V segment lost 6 bases and the J segment 0 bases; nucleotides outside the gene matches: 4. In germline, CDR1 is MNHEY, CDR2 SVGAGI. CDR3 sequence: CASRRDRASTDTQYF. In DNA, the CDR3 is TGTGCCAGCAGGAGGGACAGGGCTAGCACAGATACGCAGTATTTT.

This rearrangement joins TRBV5-1 to TRBJ2-5, with a possible D match to TRBD2 (6 bases). V gave up 1 base and J gave up 0 bases, with 7 bases separating them. CDR1 is SGHRS and CDR2 is YFSETQ in the germline V gene. The CDR3 length is 14 residues. The CDR3 DNA follows: TGCGCCAGCAGCTTGAGACTAGACCAAGAGACCCAGTACTTC. Protein: CASSLRLDQETQYF. The variable domain in full, completed from reference TRBV5-1 and TRBJ2-5, reads KAGVTQTPRYLIKTRGQQVTLSCSPISGHRSVSWYQQTPGQGLQFLFEYFSETQRNKGNFPGRFSGRQFSNSRSEMNVSTLELGDSALYLCASSLRLDQETQYFGPGTRLLVL.

The rearrangement uses TRBV7-8 and TRBJ2-5; D remains unclear. CDR3 length: 11 amino acids. Trimming left V 5 bases short and J 3 bases short, with 4 bases between. The germline gives CDR1 SGHVS, CDR2 FQNEAQ. The CDR3 loop is CASSRKETQYF. CDR3 coding DNA: TGTGCCAGCAGCCGGAAAGAGACCCAGTACTTC. Looking up the rest from reference TRBV7-8 and TRBJ2-5 gives the full variable domain: GAGVSQSPRYKVAKRGQDVALRCDPISGHVSLFWYQQALGQGPEFLTYFQNEAQLDKSGLPSDRFFAERPEGSVSTLKIQRTQQEDSAVYLCASSRKETQYFGPGTRLLVL.

The chain is built from TRBV6-4 and TRBJ2-2; TRBD1 agrees at 9 bases. CDR1 and CDR2 (germline): MRHNA, SNTAGT. J was trimmed by 3 bases and V by 0 bases; bases with no gene match: 5. The CDR3 runs 17 residues. The CDR3 here is CASSDSRTGEHTGELFF. CDR3 bases: TGTGCCAGCAGTGACTCAAGGACAGGGGAGCACACCGGGGAGCTGTTTTTT.

This clone was picked up a small number of times. J is TRBJ2-1 and V is TRBV5-1; no definite D call. The CDR3 consists of 11 residues. Germline V CDR1 and CDR2: SGHRS, YFSETQ. V was cut by 6 bases and J by 3 bases, with 4 bases left in between. The chain's CDR3 is CASKLYNEQFF. The CDR3 coding sequence is TGCGCCAGCAAACTCTACAATGAGCAGTTCTTC.

This chain connects TRBV28 to TRBJ1-3; 7 bases match TRBD1. This CDR3 has 17 residues. Germline lookup yields CDR1 MDHEN and CDR2 SYDVKM. The ends lost 5 bases at V and 3 bases at J; junction bases unmatched: 13. This CDR3 reads CASSADPRTGVGNTIYF. The CDR3 DNA reads as TGTGCCAGCAGTGCCGACCCTCGAACAGGGGTTGGAAACACCATATATTTT.

CDR3 nucleotide sequence: TGTGCCAGCAGTGAAGCCTTTGGGACCGATGAGCAGTTCTTC. It is translated as CASSEAFGTDEQFF. The chain recombines TRBV2 with TRBJ2-1; perhaps D is TRBD1 or TRBD2 (5 bases each). Trimming left V 0 bases short and J 8 bases short, with 11 bases between. This CDR3 is 14 amino acids long. Germline V gene data show CDR1 as SNHLY and CDR2 as FYNNEI.

This clone has only one observation. The V gene is TRBV5-1, the J gene TRBJ2-1; D is unclear. The CDR3 is made up of 14 amino acids. V was pared by 0 bases and J by 5 bases, with 9 bases between. Germline assignment: CDR1 SGHRS and CDR2 YFSETQ. The CDR3 region is CASSLADEHNEQFF. CDR3 nucleotides: TGCGCCAGCAGCTTGGCGGATGAGCACAATGAGCAGTTCTTC. Together with reference TRBV5-1 and TRBJ2-1, the CDR3 gives the full variable domain: KAGVTQTPRYLIKTRGQQVTLSCSPISGHRSVSWYQQTPGQGLQFLFEYFSETQRNKGNFPGRFSGRQFSNSRSEMNVSTLELGDSALYLCASSLADEHNEQFFGPGTRLTVL.

The rearrangement uses TRBV28 and TRBJ1-4; maybe TRBD1 (5 bases). Germline V lookup: CDR1 MDHEN, CDR2 SYDVKM. V was clipped by 6 bases and J by 7 bases, with 12 bases between them. The CDR3 sequence is 13 residues long. The CDR3, as DNA: TGTGCCAGCAGGGGACTAACGGGTGAAAAACTGTTTTTT. Translated, it gives CASRGLTGEKLFF.

The chain has TRBV4-1 and TRBJ1-1; tentative D call: TRBD1 (5 bases). Germline CDR1 and CDR2: MGHRA and YSYEKL. Trimming took 1 base from V and 5 from J, leaving 14 bases between them. The CDR3 runs 15 residues. The CDR3 loop is CASSQVPGPRTEAFF. The CDR3 DNA follows: TGCGCCAGCAGCCAAGTACCGGGACCTCGGACTGAAGCTTTCTTT.

The chain couples TRBV7-6 to TRBJ2-7; 9 bases agree with TRBD1. This CDR3 has 14 residues. V dropped 5 bases and J dropped 6; count of bases not matched to a gene: 8. The germline gives CDR1 SGHVS, CDR2 FNYEAQ. The CDR3 here is CASSAGQGLVEQYF. CDR3 bases: TGTGCCAGCAGCGCGGGACAGGGACTTGTCGAGCAGTACTTC.

The chain joins TRBV5-1 to TRBJ2-3; TRBD2 matches at 16 bases. Losses at the gene ends were 4 bases for V and 1 base for J; bases not matched to a gene: 6. Looked up from germline, CDR1 is SGHRS and CDR2 is YFSETQ. This CDR3 region has 18 residues. The CDR3 sequence: CASSRGTSGGVRTDTQYF. CDR3 coding DNA: TGCGCCAGCAGCCGCGGGACTAGCGGGGGGGTACGCACAGATACGCAGTATTTT.